The 10 T cell receptor beta chains below all came from one sample that was sequenced in a study of T cell repertoires and Cas9 in healthy adults. Assay: immunoSEQ multiplex PCR; the TCRdb copy retains only in-frame clones and omits some. The table shows about 24,000 clones, with 90% occurring only once. What was sequenced was CD4+ effector T cells (CD127+, CD25-, CD137-, CD154-) from PBMCs; culture status not recorded. Receptors were obtained from a human donor in good health.

This chain uses TRBV5-1 with TRBJ2-2; D call uncertain. CDR3 length: 15 amino acids. Trimming removed 10 bases from V and 1 base from J, with 17 bases in between. Germline CDR1 is SGHRS and CDR2 is YFSETQ. The CDR3, as DNA: TGCGCCGTTGGGGTCGGGCATGAGAACACCGGGGAGCTGTTTTTT. Translating it yields CAVGVGHENTGELFF.

The J gene is TRBJ1-4, the V gene TRBV7-6; 7 bases align to TRBD1. Germline values: CDR1 SGHVS, CDR2 FNYEAQ. CDR3 size: 15 residues. V was clipped by 4 bases and J by 8 bases; unmatched bases: 10. For the CDR3, the DNA is TGTGCCAGCAGCTCCTCGACAGGGAGTCACGAAAAACTGTTTTTT. Its translation: CASSSSTGSHEKLFF.

V usage is TRBV9 and J usage is TRBJ1-6, with a tentative D call TRBD1 (6 bases). CDR3 length equals 17 residues. Looked up from germline, CDR1 is SGDLS and CDR2 is YYNGEE. V gave up 7 bases and J gave up 0 bases, with 17 bases separating them. In DNA form, the CDR3 reads TGTGCCAGCCTTGAGGGGACACAGAGCTCCTATAATTCACCCCTCCACTTT. Protein: CASLEGTQSSYNSPLHF.

This chain uses TRBV6-6 with TRBJ2-5; perhaps TRBD1 as D (5 bases). With 3 bases removed from V and 4 bases from J, the gap between germline ends came to 9 bases. The CDR3 contains 13 residues. From germline, CDR1 is MNHNY and CDR2 SVGAGI (reference sequence). Here the CDR3 DNA reads TGTGCCAGCAGTTATCGGCAGGGAGAGACCCAGTACTTC. This encodes CASSYRQGETQYF.

In the case of this clone: At one end, the junction sequence differs from germline, possibly due to a read error. The chain has TRBV6-5 and TRBJ2-7; 9 bases fit TRBD1. The germline CDR1 and CDR2 sequences are MNHEY and SVGAGI. The CDR3 totals 14 residues. CDR3 in DNA: TGTGTCAGCAGTAGGGACAGGGAGAGCTACGAGCAGTACTTC. It codes for CVSSRDRESYEQYF.

The rearrangement uses TRBV18 and TRBJ2-3; 7 bases map to TRBD2. The CDR3 runs to 16 residues. Germline assignment: CDR1 KGHSH and CDR2 LQKENI. The V gene end was trimmed by 0 bases and the J gene end by 2 bases; junction bases not matched to a gene: 5. The CDR3 sequence: CASSPPSGVTTDTQYF. In DNA, the CDR3 is TGTGCCAGCTCACCACCGAGCGGGGTCACCACAGATACGCAGTATTTT.

This chain links TRBV5-1 with TRBJ1-1; the match to TRBD1 covers 7 bases. The CDR3 runs to 14 residues. V dropped 5 bases and J dropped 3; count of bases not matched to a gene: 7. Looked up from germline, CDR1 is SGHRS and CDR2 is YFSETQ. CDR3 DNA sequence: TGCGCCAGCAGGTATGACAGGGAGTACACTGAAGCTTTCTTT. Residues: CASRYDREYTEAFF.

The CDR3 region is CASSPRVRVYEQYF. The CDR3, as DNA: TGTGCCAGCAGTCCCAGGGTGAGGGTCTACGAGCAGTACTTC. The chain is built from TRBV27 and TRBJ2-7; TRBD1 or TRBD2 may be the D gene (5 bases each). Trimming took 5 bases from V and 3 from J, leaving 14 bases between them. The CDR3 consists of 14 residues. The germline CDR1 and CDR2 sequences are MNHEY and SMNVEV (reference sequence).

As regards this clone: The sample carries other DNA sequences with the same CDR3. This chain links TRBV29-1 with TRBJ2-5; 11 bases map to TRBD1. Trimming cost V 3 bases and J 5 bases; bases outside gene matches: 14. Germline CDR1 reads SQVTM; CDR2 reads ANQGSEA. There are 17 residues in the CDR3. The CDR3 loop is CSVDGGQGGYSRETQYF. DNA for the CDR3: TGCAGCGTTGACGGGGGACAGGGGGGATATTCGCGGGAGACCCAGTACTTC.

The V and J genes are TRBV29-1 and TRBJ1-5; a weak D match, TRBD1 (6 bases). In germline, CDR1 is SQVTM, CDR2 ANQGSEA. The CDR3 has 14 residues. V lost 7 bases and J 6 bases, leaving 19 bases between the germline ends. CDR3 loop: CSALMGRGGQPQHF. The CDR3 nucleotides are TGCAGCGCCCTTATGGGGAGAGGGGGTCAGCCCCAGCATTTT. Full variable domain (missing parts from reference TRBV29-1 and TRBJ1-5): SAVISQKPSRDICQRGTSLTIQCQVDSQVTMMFWYRQQPGQSLTLIATANQGSEATYESGFVIDKFPISRPNLTFSTLTVSNMSPEDSSIYLCSALMGRGGQPQHFGDGTRLSIL.